This entry describes one TCR beta chain. The antigen is unknown. The PCR had 60 Vbeta and 13 Jbeta primers. Generated by immunoSEQ multiplex PCR, the TCRdb table keeps only in-frame clones and is missing some. This table holds about 170,000 clones, 79% found once. This sample stems from a study of cytomegalovirus exposure and HLA in healthy donors. Findings and caveats of the study: V- and J-gene trimming of TCR beta was linked (in a later analysis) to a missense DCLRE1C variant. As a later analysis showed, several of the most significant clusters appeared to be linked to common viral pathogens.

Among the donors, all were healthy bone marrow donors. Germline-derived CDR1 and CDR2 are GTSNPN and SVGIG (reference sequence). CDR3 size: 16 residues. V trimming: 3 bases; J trimming: 2 bases; junction bases outside the gene matches: 10. This chain uses TRBV30 with TRBJ2-5; the match to TRBD2 covers 9 bases. This TCR derives from a woman in her fifties or sixties in good health and CMV-seronegative. The sequenced material came from PBMCs. The CDR3 reads CAWRIFASGEQETQYF. CDR3 nucleotides: TGTGCCTGGAGGATCTTTGCTAGCGGGGAACAAGAGACCCAGTACTTC. The full variable domain, in which reference TRBV30 and TRBJ2-5 provide the parts outside the CDR3, is SQTIHQWPATLVQPVGSPLSLECTVEGTSNPNLYWYRQAAGRGLQLLFYSVGIGQISSEVPQNLSASRPQDRQFILSSKKLLLSDSGFYLCAWRIFASGEQETQYFGPGTRLLVL.